These T cell receptor beta chains were read from a single sample in a study of PD-L1 blockade in urothelial cancer. Clones were sequenced by immunoSEQ multiplex PCR, and TCRdb holds only the in-frame ones, with some missing. The profile covers some 45,000 clones, with approximately 88% appearing a single time and around 3.9% taken by the ten largest. Sequences were derived from PBMCs, sampled around atezolizumab (anti-PD-L1) treatment. Receptors originate from a man of 80 years or more with urothelial cancer. CDR3s include the opening cysteine and the closing phenylalanine or tryptophan. D genes are given only for firm matches. Where a row states a size, it is once, few, many or the class of an expanded clone; other rows omit it.

j_gene: TRBJ2-7
abundance: -
d_gene: TRBD1
v_gene: TRBV29-1
CDR3aa: CSAGTGGDGAIEQYF
CDR3nt: TGCAGCGCCGGGACAGGGGGCGATGGAGCGATCGAGCAGTACTTC

j_gene: TRBJ1-2
abundance: -
d_gene: TRBD1
v_gene: TRBV7-9
CDR3aa: CASSLGTGNPFNYGYTF
CDR3nt: TGTGCCAGCAGCCTTGGGACAGGGAACCCCTTTAACTATGGCTACACCTTC

j_gene: TRBJ1-1
abundance: -
d_gene: TRBD1
v_gene: TRBV7-9
CDR3aa: CASSLDFPGQGYNTEAFF
CDR3nt: TGTGCCAGCAGCTTAGATTTCCCGGGACAGGGATACAACACTGAAGCTTTCTTT

j_gene: TRBJ2-7
abundance: -
d_gene: TRBD2
v_gene: TRBV2
CDR3aa: CASSPWTSGTSSSYEQYF
CDR3nt: TGTGCCAGCAGTCCATGGACTAGCGGGACGTCAAGCTCCTACGAGCAGTACTTC

j_gene: TRBJ2-7
abundance: -
d_gene: TRBD2
v_gene: TRBV7-2
CDR3aa: CASSLSLADPYEQYF
CDR3nt: TGTGCCAGCAGCTTAAGCCTAGCGGATCCCTACGAGCAGTACTTC

j_gene: TRBJ2-1
abundance: -
d_gene: TRBD2
v_gene: TRBV7-2
CDR3aa: CASSQGLAGGYNEQFF
CDR3nt: TGTGCCAGCAGCCAGGGACTAGCGGGAGGATACAATGAGCAGTTCTTC

j_gene: TRBJ2-7
abundance: -
d_gene: -
v_gene: TRBV19
CDR3aa: CASSGADTYEQYF
CDR3nt: TGTGCCAGTAGTGGGGCAGATACCTACGAGCAGTACTTC

j_gene: TRBJ1-1
abundance: -
d_gene: -
v_gene: TRBV2
CDR3aa: CASSEAGWDTEAFF
CDR3nt: TGTGCCAGCAGTGAGGCAGGGTGGGACACTGAAGCTTTCTTT

j_gene: TRBJ2-5
abundance: once
d_gene: -
v_gene: TRBV30
CDR3aa: CAWNRQGRETQYF
CDR3nt: TGTGCCTGGAATAGGCAGGGTCGGGAGACCCAGTACTTC

j_gene: TRBJ2-1
abundance: -
d_gene: -
v_gene: TRBV18
CDR3aa: CASSPRGLPPYNEQFF
CDR3nt: TGTGCCAGCTCACCACGAGGACTACCTCCCTACAATGAGCAGTTCTTC

j_gene: TRBJ1-1
abundance: few
d_gene: -
v_gene: TRBV29-1
CDR3aa: CSVEDRTEAFF
CDR3nt: TGCAGCGTTGAAGATCGGACTGAAGCTTTCTTT

j_gene: TRBJ2-7
abundance: -
d_gene: -
v_gene: TRBV11-2
CDR3aa: CASSLGGRGAYEQYF
CDR3nt: TGTGCCAGCAGCTTAGGTGGCAGGGGCGCCTACGAGCAGTACTTC

j_gene: TRBJ2-4
abundance: -
d_gene: -
v_gene: TRBV2
CDR3aa: CASSSDTAPKNIQYF
CDR3nt: TGTGCCAGCAGTTCGGACACCGCCCCCAAAAACATTCAGTACTTC

j_gene: TRBJ2-3
abundance: -
d_gene: TRBD1
v_gene: TRBV30
CDR3aa: CAWSGSGGEGTDTQYF
CDR3nt: TGTGCCTGGAGTGGCTCAGGGGGCGAAGGCACAGATACGCAGTATTTT

j_gene: TRBJ2-1
abundance: -
d_gene: -
v_gene: TRBV7-2
CDR3aa: CASSFGVGGNEQFF
CDR3nt: TGTGCCAGCAGCTTCGGGGTAGGGGGCAATGAGCAGTTCTTC

j_gene: TRBJ2-7
abundance: -
d_gene: TRBD1
v_gene: TRBV5-4
CDR3aa: CASSRKQGAGEQYF
CDR3nt: TGTGCCAGCAGCAGGAAACAGGGGGCGGGCGAGCAGTACTTC

j_gene: TRBJ2-7
abundance: -
d_gene: -
v_gene: TRBV7-9
CDR3aa: CASSSYQGSHYEQYF
CDR3nt: TGTGCCAGCAGCTCCTACCAGGGGTCCCATTACGAGCAGTACTTC

j_gene: TRBJ1-2
abundance: -
d_gene: TRBD1
v_gene: TRBV18
CDR3aa: CASSPPGEGGPYGYTF
CDR3nt: TGTGCCAGCTCACCACCTGGTGAAGGGGGCCCTTATGGCTACACCTTC

j_gene: TRBJ2-5
abundance: -
d_gene: -
v_gene: TRBV5-1
CDR3aa: CASSPFTGQETQYF
CDR3nt: TGCGCCAGCAGCCCATTTACAGGCCAAGAGACCCAGTACTTC

j_gene: TRBJ2-2
abundance: -
d_gene: -
v_gene: TRBV9
CDR3aa: CASSVNQRAGELFF
CDR3nt: TGTGCCAGCAGCGTAAACCAGAGGGCCGGGGAGCTGTTTTTT

j_gene: TRBJ1-2
abundance: -
d_gene: -
v_gene: TRBV4-1
CDR3aa: CASSPGGGLYGYTF
CDR3nt: TGCGCCAGCAGCCCGGGGGGGGGCCTCTATGGCTACACCTTC

j_gene: TRBJ2-7
abundance: -
d_gene: TRBD2
v_gene: TRBV7-2
CDR3aa: CASSLGRASGSPISYEQYF
CDR3nt: TGTGCCAGCAGCTTAGGGAGGGCTAGCGGGAGTCCAATATCCTACGAGCAGTACTTC

j_gene: TRBJ2-7
abundance: -
d_gene: TRBD2
v_gene: TRBV27
CDR3aa: CASSLLPGEPRTSGRAVREQYF
CDR3nt: TGTGCCAGCAGTTTGCTCCCCGGGGAGCCCAGGACTAGCGGGAGGGCCGTCCGGGAGCAGTACTTC

j_gene: TRBJ1-5
abundance: -
d_gene: -
v_gene: TRBV5-8
CDR3aa: CASSLGPRGQPQHF
CDR3nt: TGTGCCAGCAGCTTGGGACCCCGGGGGCAGCCCCAGCATTTT

j_gene: TRBJ1-4
abundance: few
d_gene: -
v_gene: TRBV5-1
CDR3aa: CASSVSGGNEKLFF
CDR3nt: TGCGCCAGCAGCGTGTCGGGAGGGAATGAAAAACTGTTTTTT

j_gene: TRBJ1-5
abundance: -
d_gene: -
v_gene: TRBV19
CDR3aa: CASRPPGGNQPQHF
CDR3nt: TGTGCCAGTAGACCCCCGGGAGGCAATCAGCCCCAGCATTTT

j_gene: TRBJ2-7
abundance: -
d_gene: TRBD1
v_gene: TRBV7-9
CDR3aa: CASSPIRGQGVVEQYF
CDR3nt: TGTGCCAGCAGCCCCATCAGGGGACAGGGGGTAGTCGAGCAGTACTTC

j_gene: TRBJ1-4
abundance: once
d_gene: -
v_gene: TRBV5-1
CDR3aa: CASAQGNGDEKLFF
CDR3nt: TGCGCCAGCGCCCAGGGTAATGGGGATGAAAAACTGTTTTTT

j_gene: TRBJ2-7
abundance: -
d_gene: -
v_gene: TRBV1
CDR3aa: CTSSPAGTGVYEQYF
CDR3nt: TGCACCAGCAGCCCTGCTGGGACAGGGGTCTACGAGCAGTACTTC

j_gene: TRBJ1-2
abundance: -
d_gene: -
v_gene: TRBV25-1
CDR3aa: CASSDGQKSYGYTF
CDR3nt: TGTGCCAGCAGTGACGGACAGAAAAGCTATGGCTACACCTTC

j_gene: TRBJ1-1
abundance: -
d_gene: TRBD1
v_gene: TRBV5-1
CDR3aa: CASSLQGAGTEAFF
CDR3nt: TGCGCCAGCAGCCTACAGGGGGCAGGGACTGAAGCTTTCTTT

j_gene: TRBJ2-1
abundance: -
d_gene: -
v_gene: TRBV19
CDR3aa: CASSPISGTSYKNEQFF
CDR3nt: TGTGCCAGTAGTCCTATTTCCGGGACTTCCTATAAGAATGAGCAGTTCTTC

j_gene: TRBJ1-3
abundance: -
d_gene: -
v_gene: TRBV10-1
CDR3aa: CASSRESSGNTIYF
CDR3nt: TGCGCCAGTTCCCGGGAAAGCTCTGGAAACACCATATATTTT

j_gene: TRBJ1-2
abundance: few
d_gene: -
v_gene: TRBV30
CDR3aa: CAWSTTRVEGYTF
CDR3nt: TGTGCCTGGAGTACCACGAGGGTGGAGGGCTACACCTTC

j_gene: TRBJ2-7
abundance: few
d_gene: TRBD1
v_gene: TRBV7-2
CDR3aa: CASSQDRSASYEQYF
CDR3nt: TGTGCCAGCAGTCAGGACAGGTCCGCCTCCTACGAGCAGTACTTC

j_gene: TRBJ2-1
abundance: -
d_gene: TRBD2
v_gene: TRBV7-9
CDR3aa: CASSLDRGIAGGNEQFF
CDR3nt: TGTGCCAGCAGCTTAGATAGGGGGATAGCGGGAGGCAATGAGCAGTTCTTC

j_gene: TRBJ2-1
abundance: -
d_gene: -
v_gene: TRBV30
CDR3aa: CAWSSPGGEQFF
CDR3nt: TGTGCCTGGAGCTCCCCTGGCGGTGAGCAGTTCTTC

j_gene: TRBJ2-7
abundance: -
d_gene: TRBD1
v_gene: TRBV4-3
CDR3aa: CASSLGQGPYEQYF
CDR3nt: TGCGCCAGCAGCTTAGGACAGGGCCCCTACGAGCAGTACTTC

j_gene: TRBJ2-1
abundance: -
d_gene: -
v_gene: TRBV10-1
CDR3aa: CASSRDGGKNNEQFF
CDR3nt: TGCGCCAGCAGTCGGGACGGGGGAAAGAACAATGAGCAGTTCTTC

j_gene: TRBJ2-2
abundance: -
d_gene: TRBD2
v_gene: TRBV9
CDR3aa: CASSVGLAGNGELFF
CDR3nt: TGTGCCAGCAGCGTAGGACTAGCGGGAAACGGGGAGCTGTTTTTT

j_gene: TRBJ1-2
abundance: once
d_gene: -
v_gene: TRBV9
CDR3aa: CASSGGRQVSYGYTF
CDR3nt: TGTGCCAGCAGCGGAGGGAGACAGGTTAGCTATGGCTACACCTTC

j_gene: TRBJ2-1
abundance: -
d_gene: -
v_gene: TRBV28
CDR3aa: CASKPPGGLGGNEQFF
CDR3nt: TGTGCCAGCAAACCCCCAGGGGGGCTAGGGGGCAATGAGCAGTTCTTC

j_gene: TRBJ1-1
abundance: -
d_gene: TRBD1
v_gene: TRBV5-1
CDR3aa: CASSPQGALNTEAFF
CDR3nt: TGCGCCAGCAGCCCCCAGGGGGCCTTGAACACTGAAGCTTTCTTT

j_gene: TRBJ2-3
abundance: -
d_gene: -
v_gene: TRBV7-2
CDR3aa: CASSAGLKRGTDTQYF
CDR3nt: TGTGCCAGCAGCGCAGGGCTAAAGAGAGGAACAGATACGCAGTATTTT

j_gene: TRBJ1-3
abundance: -
d_gene: -
v_gene: TRBV30
CDR3aa: CAWSGGQGAGNTIYF
CDR3nt: TGTGCCTGGAGTGGGGGGCAGGGAGCAGGAAACACCATATATTTT

j_gene: TRBJ2-1
abundance: -
d_gene: -
v_gene: TRBV9
CDR3aa: CASRGPQNEQFF
CDR3nt: TGTGCCAGCAGGGGCCCTCAAAATGAGCAGTTCTTC

j_gene: TRBJ2-7
abundance: once
d_gene: TRBD2
v_gene: TRBV7-2
CDR3aa: CASSPGGRKVGEQYF
CDR3nt: TGTGCCAGCAGCCCCGGCGGGAGGAAAGTGGGCGAGCAGTACTTC

j_gene: TRBJ2-1
abundance: -
d_gene: TRBD2
v_gene: TRBV9
CDR3aa: CASSVATSTSGRDEQFF
CDR3nt: TGTGCCAGCAGCGTAGCTACGAGTACTAGCGGGAGGGATGAGCAGTTCTTC